These T cell receptor beta chains were read from a single sample in a study of immune cell composition in non-small cell lung cancer. Measured with immunoSEQ multiplex PCR; TCRdb has only the in-frame clones, and not every one. Among over a thousand clones listed, around 73% were seen once. The sequenced material came from lung tumor tissue. The receptors come from a human donor with non-small cell lung cancer. The CDR3 runs from the conserved cysteine through the conserved F or W. Each record gives: D gene, J gene, clone size, V gene, CDR3 DNA, CDR3 protein. A D gene is named only where the DNA matches it firmly. Expanded clones get a size class; other rows say once, few or many, or leave the size out.

-	TRBJ1-5	-	TRBV10-3	TGTGCCGTAGCGGAGGGTCCAGGTCAGCCCCAGCATTTT	CAVAEGPGQPQHF
-	TRBJ1-2	once	TRBV6-5	TGTGCCAGCAGTCCAGGGTCCTATGGCTACACCTTC	CASSPGSYGYTF
-	TRBJ1-1	-	TRBV6-6	TGTGCCAGCAGTCGGCGGACAACCGATGAAGCTTTCTTT	CASSRRTTDEAFF
TRBD1	TRBJ1-2	few	TRBV11-3	TGTGCCAGCAGCTTAGGACAGGGTTCCTATGGCTACACCTTC	CASSLGQGSYGYTF
-	TRBJ1-1	once	TRBV6-1	TGTGCCAGCAGATTGAGCACTGAAGCTTTCTTT	CASRLSTEAFF
-	TRBJ1-2	-	TRBV6-6	TGTGCCAGCAGTCGGCCGGAGGGGATGCGTGGCTATGGCTACACCTTC	CASSRPEGMRGYGYTF
TRBD2	TRBJ2-1	-	TRBV4-2	TGTGCCAGCAGCCCTGCTGGACTAGCGGGTTACAATGAGCAGTTCTTC	CASSPAGLAGYNEQFF
-	TRBJ1-1	-	TRBV6-5	TGTGCCAGCAGTCGGCGGACAACCGATGAAGCTTTCTTT	CASSRRTTDEAFF
TRBD2	TRBJ2-2	-	TRBV5-1	TGCGCCCGACGGACAGCGGGAGGTTCCGGGGAGCTGTTTTTT	CARRTAGGSGELFF
-	TRBJ2-2	-	TRBV6-1	TGTGCCAGCATACCGGGACTTCCGAACACCGGGGAGCTGTTTTTT	CASIPGLPNTGELFF
-	TRBJ2-1	once	TRBV27	TGTGCCAGCAGTTCCCCGCAAGCGGACTACAATGAGCAGTTCTTC	CASSSPQADYNEQFF
-	TRBJ2-3	-	TRBV7-2	TGTGCCAGCAGCCCCCACCCTGCGCCCACAGATACGCAGTATTTT	CASSPHPAPTDTQYF
TRBD1	TRBJ2-7	-	TRBV14	TGTGCCAGCAGACCGGGACAGGGGTCCTACGAGCAGTACTTC	CASRPGQGSYEQYF
-	TRBJ2-3	-	TRBV5-8	TGTGCCAGCAGCTTGCTCCCGTTCGGCACAGATACGCAGTATTTT	CASSLLPFGTDTQYF
TRBD1	TRBJ1-2	-	TRBV6-5	TGTGCCAGCAGCCCGACAGGGACTTTCTATGGCTACACCTTC	CASSPTGTFYGYTF
-	TRBJ2-7	-	TRBV27	TGTGCCAGCAGTTTGAGCGGATACGAGCAGTACTTC	CASSLSGYEQYF